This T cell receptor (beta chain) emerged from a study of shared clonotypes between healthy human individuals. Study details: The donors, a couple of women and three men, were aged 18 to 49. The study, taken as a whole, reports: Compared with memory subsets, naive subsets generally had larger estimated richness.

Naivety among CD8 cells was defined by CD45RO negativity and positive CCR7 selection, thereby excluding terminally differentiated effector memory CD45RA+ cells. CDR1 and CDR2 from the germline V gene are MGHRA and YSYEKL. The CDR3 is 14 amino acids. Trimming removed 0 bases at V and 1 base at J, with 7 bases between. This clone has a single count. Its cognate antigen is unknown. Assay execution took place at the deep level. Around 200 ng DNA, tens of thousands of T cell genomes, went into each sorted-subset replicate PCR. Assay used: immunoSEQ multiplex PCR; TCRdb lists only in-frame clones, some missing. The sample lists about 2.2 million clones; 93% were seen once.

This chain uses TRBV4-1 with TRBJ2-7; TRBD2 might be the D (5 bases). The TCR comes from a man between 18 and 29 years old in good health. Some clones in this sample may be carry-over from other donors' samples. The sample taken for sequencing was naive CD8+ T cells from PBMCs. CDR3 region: CASSQDWESYEQYF. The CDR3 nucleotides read TGCGCCAGCAGCCAAGATTGGGAGTCCTACGAGCAGTACTTC.